This T cell receptor (beta chain) stems from a study of regulatory T cells in long-lasting Graves disease. CDR3-region Arm-PCR and iRepertoire HTBI primers produced the TCR beta libraries. TCRdb independently ran MiXCR on the multiplex PCR reads; one entry per CDR3 protein. The sample comprises fewer than 600,000 distinct CDR3 sequences, about 22% of which are singletons, and 10% to 15% rests with the top ten. CDR1 MDHEN and CDR2 SYDVKM come from the germline V gene. This CDR3 has 13 residues. V gave up 2 bases and J gave up 6 bases, with 10 bases separating them. This clonotype was recorded many times. This sample's time point: persistent/refractory GD, antithyroid drugs over 5 years with positive TRAb. Extracted PBMC RNA gave rise to the TCR library.

V gene TRBV28 combines with J gene TRBJ1-1; D uncertain. Here the sequenced sample was peripheral blood mononuclear cells (PBMCs), taken when the disease was refractory, from a patient treated with antithyroid drugs. The TCR was taken from a female donor with Graves disease. The chain's CDR3 is CASSLRPGAEAFF. In nucleotides, the CDR3 is TGTGCCAGCAGTTTAAGGCCGGGCGCTGAAGCTTTCTTT.